This TCR beta chain was retrieved from a study of T cell responses to AZD1222 COVID-19 vaccine. In the study overall: Investigators merged groups given second doses at roughly 4 or roughly 12 weeks.

In germline, CDR1 is SGHVS, CDR2 FQNEAQ. The CDR3 covers 14 residues. V lost 5 bases to trimming and J lost 11 bases, with 18 bases between them. Findings and caveats of the study: After two AZD1222 doses, spike-specific TCR breadth and depth rose versus day 0. At 160-218 and 743-854, vaccine-associated CD4 TCRs were dominant, and they spanned spike.

Here immunoSEQ multiplex PCR was the method, and the copy in TCRdb shows in-frame clones only, minus some. The sample consists of 90,000 to 120,000 clones, roughly 90% of them appearing once. As to this clone: The antigen is unknown.

This sequence originates from an adult in good health. V usage is TRBV7-8 and J usage is TRBJ1-4; a weak D match, TRBD1 (5 bases). The sample was peripheral blood, taken on day 0 of AZD1222 vaccination. CDR3 nucleotide sequence: TGTGCCAGCAGCCCACCGCCCCCAGGGAGCAAACTGTTTTTT. Protein: CASSPPPPGSKLFF. The variable domain in full, completed from reference TRBV7-8 and TRBJ1-4, reads GAGVSQSPRYKVAKRGQDVALRCDPISGHVSLFWYQQALGQGPEFLTYFQNEAQLDKSGLPSDRFFAERPEGSVSTLKIQRTQQEDSAVYLCASSPPPPGSKLFFGSGTQLSVL.